Below are 17 T cell receptor beta chains sequenced from a single sample in a study of Tregs in tolerant kidney transplant recipients. Sequencing used immunoSEQ multiplex PCR; TCRdb keeps in-frame clones, though not all of them. Its table lists approximately 15,000 clones. Mixed chimerism was transient after nonmyeloablative marrow transplants from related graft donors. Sequencing used CD8+ T cells from blood (PBMCs), obtained 6 months after the transplant. The source of these receptors is a human patient who received a combined kidney and bone marrow transplant. Some T cells may trace back to the graft donor.

As regards this clone: A read error may produce the germline difference seen at one junction end. The read terminates 3 residues before the CDR3 end, so the remaining end is supplied by the germline J gene. This chain links TRBV7-7 with TRBJ2-3; 8 bases agree with TRBD2. Germline lookup yields CDR1 SSHAT and CDR2 FNYEAQ (reference sequence). The length of the CDR3 is 15 residues. The CDR3 bases that were read are TGTGCCACCAGCGCCGCGGGGGGAAATCGAGAGACG. This sequence encodes CATSAAGGNRET. The full-length CDR3 reads as CATSAAGGNRETQYF. Supplemented by reference TRBV7-7 and TRBJ2-3, the full variable domain reads GAGVSQSPRYKVTKRGQDVTLRCDPISSHATLYWYQQALGQGPEFLTYFNYEAQPDKSGLPSDRFSAERPEGSISTLTIQRTEQRDSAMYRCATSAAGGNRETQYFGPGTRLTVL.

Points on this clone: The sequenced fragment ends 3 residues before the CDR3 boundary, so the rest is inferred from the germline J gene. The genes are TRBV7-9 and TRBJ1-2; TRBD1 matches 7 bases. Germline V gives CDR1 SEHNR, CDR2 FQNEAQ (reference sequence). The CDR3 length is 14 residues. Partial CDR3 DNA: TGTGCCAGCAGCCCCCGGGACAGAGCCTACGAC. Its protein product is CASSPRDRAYD. From start to end, the CDR3 is CASSPRDRAYDYTF.

Regarding this clone: The CDR3 extends 3 residues past the end of the read, so its final part is completed from the germline J gene. Different DNA sequences within this sample yield the same CDR3. This chain uses TRBV29-1 with TRBJ2-5, with 9 bases aligning to TRBD1. The germline CDR1 and CDR2 sequences are SQVTM and ANQGSEA. The length of the CDR3 is 16 residues. The junction had 10 bases not matched to a gene; V was cut back by 1 base and J by 4 bases. The CDR3: CSVEGRGETGGETQYF. The sequenced CDR3 bases are TGCAGCGTTGAAGGTCGGGGCGAGACAGGGGGAGAGACC. Drawing the rest from reference TRBV29-1 and TRBJ2-5, the complete variable domain is SAVISQKPSRDICQRGTSLTIQCQVDSQVTMMFWYRQQPGQSLTLIATANQGSEATYESGFVIDKFPISRPNLTFSTLTVSNMSPEDSSIYLCSVEGRGETGGETQYFGPGTRLLVL.

Note on this clone: The CDR3 extends 3 residues past the end of the read, so its final part is completed from the germline J gene. This chain uses TRBV7-1 with TRBJ2-1; TRBD1 matches 11 bases. TRBV7-1 is reported as an ORF; its role is uncertain. J gave up 7 bases and V 3 bases, and 26 bases lay outside the gene matches. The CDR3 totals 22 residues. The CDR3 DNA, read in part, is TGTGCCAGCAGCTCCCTCTTATATTACGGGACAGGGGGTAGTCTCCGGGGAAATGAG. It specifies CASSSLLYYGTGGSLRGNE. The whole CDR3 protein reads CASSSLLYYGTGGSLRGNEQFF.

Regarding this clone: The CDR3 extends 3 residues past the end of the read, so its final part is completed from the germline J gene. The V and J genes are TRBV6-2 or TRBV6-3 and TRBJ1-1; the D is unclear. Trimming shortened V by 7 bases and J by 0 bases, and 15 bases separated the two germline ends. The CDR3 extends over 15 amino acids. The germline CDR1 and CDR2 sequences are MNHEY and SVGEGT. Here the CDR3 reads CASNLIQSLNTEAFF. The part of the CDR3 DNA that was read is TGTGCCAGCAACCTTATACAGAGCCTGAACACTGAA.

A remark on this clone: The read terminates 3 residues before the CDR3 end, so the remaining end is supplied by the germline J gene. The V call is TRBV6-2 or TRBV6-3, the J call TRBJ2-1; 7 nucleotides agree with TRBD1. This CDR3 has 16 residues. Unmatched junction bases numbered 14, after V lost 4 bases and J lost 8 bases. CDR1 is MNHEY, CDR2 SVGEGT, per germline. The CDR3 is CASSSYDRALGDEQFF. Partial CDR3 DNA: TGTGCCAGCAGTTCCTACGACAGGGCGCTAGGAGATGAG.

With regard to this clone: The CDR3 is cut off 3 residues early in the read; its end comes from the germline J gene. The rearrangement links TRBV30 to TRBJ1-2, with TRBD1 as a possible D gene (6 bases). Germline V gene sequence: CDR1 GTSNPN, CDR2 SVGIG (reference sequence). CDR3 length: 13 amino acids. V was cut by 4 bases and J by 5 bases, with 14 bases left in between. CDR3 DNA, as far as it was read: TGTGCCTGGAAAAGGGGAGGGGGTTATGGC. It codes for CAWKRGGGYG. The entire CDR3 reads CAWKRGGGYGYTF. The entire variable domain, with the rest obtained from reference TRBV30 and TRBJ1-2, is as follows: SQTIHQWPATLVQPVGSPLSLECTVEGTSNPNLYWYRQAAGRGLQLLFYSVGIGQISSEVPQNLSASRPQDRQFILSSKKLLLSDSGFYLCAWKRGGGYGYTFGSGTRLTVV.

In the case of this clone: The missing CDR3 end, 3 residues past where the read stops, is filled in from the germline J gene. This rearrangement joins TRBV19 to TRBJ2-1, with 13 positions matching TRBD2. The CDR3 extends over 14 amino acids. The trim removed 7 bases at V and 8 bases at J, leaving 5 bases unmatched. Germline-derived CDR1 and CDR2 are LNHDA and SQIVND (reference sequence). Partial CDR3 DNA: TGTGCCAGTACCCGGACTAGCGGGAGTTATGAG. Its protein is CASTRTSGSYE. The full CDR3 is CASTRTSGSYEQFF.

With regard to this clone: The read falls 3 residues short of the CDR3 end, and the missing part is taken from the germline J gene. This rearrangement joins TRBV11-2 to TRBJ2-7, with a possible D match to TRBD1 (5 bases). Trimming stripped 2 bases from V and 3 bases from J, with 5 bases between. Germline CDR1 SGHAT, CDR2 FQNNGV. This CDR3 contains 12 residues. The CDR3 loop is CASSLRGYEQYF. CDR3 DNA (partial): TGTGCCAGCAGCTTAAGGGGCTACGAG. The full variable domain, rest sourced from reference TRBV11-2 and TRBJ2-7, is EAGVAQSPRYKIIEKRQSVAFWCNPISGHATLYWYQQILGQGPKLLIQFQNNGVVDDSQLPKDRFSAERLKGVDSTLKIQPAKLEDSAVYLCASSLRGYEQYFGPGTRLTVT.

With respect to this clone: The sequenced fragment ends 3 residues before the CDR3 boundary, so the rest is inferred from the germline J gene. The chain links TRBV18 to TRBJ1-4, with D perhaps matching TRBD1 (6 bases). V was clipped by 3 bases and J by 6 bases, with 14 bases between them. CDR1 KGHSH and CDR2 LQKENI come from the germline V gene. The CDR3 is made up of 15 amino acids. The CDR3 loop is CASSPGDKGDEKLFF. The CDR3 bases that were read are TGTGCCAGCTCACCGGGGGACAAAGGCGATGAAAAA.

For this clone: The read ends 3 residues before the CDR3 terminus; that terminus is restored from the germline J gene. The chain recombines TRBV5-6 with TRBJ1-2; D is unresolved. CDR1 and CDR2 (germline): SGHDT, YYEEEE. The CDR3 runs to 13 residues. The part of the CDR3 DNA that was read is TGTGCCAGCAGCTTTGGCGACGCGGGGGGC. Its protein is CASSFGDAGG. The CDR3 as a whole reads CASSFGDAGGYTF. Complete variable domain (other parts from reference TRBV5-6 and TRBJ1-2): DAGVTQSPTHLIKTRGQQVTLRCSPKSGHDTVSWYQQALGQGPQFIFQYYEEEERQRGNFPDRFSGHQFPNYSSELNVNALLLGDSALYLCASSFGDAGGYTFGSGTRLTVV.

Frequency places this clone as large. Coverage ceases 3 residues before the CDR3 finishes, and the germline J gene fills in the end. The chain links TRBV28 to TRBJ1-4; 7 positions agree with TRBD1. Germline CDR1 is MDHEN and CDR2 is SYDVKM. This CDR3 is 15 amino acids long. After removal of 4 bases from V and 3 bases from J, the junction contained 5 bases not matched to a gene. CDR3 in amino acids: CASSSQTGPNEKLFF. The sequenced CDR3 bases are TGTGCCAGCAGTTCCCAGACAGGGCCTAATGAAAAA.

CDR3 DNA (partial): TGTGCCAGCTCACTGAGGGGACAGGAGGCCTACGAG. Translating gives CASSLRGQEAYE. The entire CDR3 reads CASSLRGQEAYEQYF. This chain connects TRBV18 to TRBJ2-7; 8 bases agree with TRBD1. Sequencing ends 3 residues short of the CDR3 end; the germline J gene provides the rest. The ends lost 4 bases at V and 2 bases at J; junction bases unmatched: 7. Germline CDR1 and CDR2: KGHSH and LQKENI. This CDR3 has 15 amino acids.

To note about this clone: The read comes to an end 3 residues before the CDR3 does, leaving the germline J gene to fill in the end. The chain employs TRBV7-8 and TRBJ1-4; 9 bases fit TRBD1. The CDR3 extends over 15 amino acids. CDR1 is SGHVS, CDR2 FQNEAQ, per germline. The covered CDR3 bases are TGTGCCAGCAGCTTAGTTGGGACAGGGTATTCCGAA. It yields the protein CASSLVGTGYSE. The full CDR3 protein reads CASSLVGTGYSELFF.

As to this clone: The read terminates 3 residues before the CDR3 end, so the remaining end is supplied by the germline J gene. The chain carries TRBV20-1 and TRBJ1-2; D not resolved. Germline-derived CDR1 and CDR2 are DFQATT and SNEGSKA (reference sequence). The CDR3 is made up of 11 amino acids. The sequenced part of the CDR3 DNA is TGCAGTGCTCTGACTAGCGGCAAC. It encodes CSALTSGN. In full, the CDR3 reads CSALTSGNYTF.

On this clone: The read finishes 3 residues shy of the CDR3 end, and the germline J gene is used to complete it. This rearrangement joins TRBV5-1 to TRBJ2-7, with D uncertain. This CDR3 has 14 amino acids. Deletions cut 2 bases from V and 3 bases from J, with 12 bases between. Looked up from germline, CDR1 is SGHRS and CDR2 is YFSETQ. CDR3 in amino acids: CASSFYEQNYEQYF. The part of the CDR3 DNA that was read is TGCGCCAGCAGCTTTTATGAACAGAACTACGAG.

Points on this clone: The read terminates 3 residues ahead of where the CDR3 ends, so the germline J gene completes it. The chain has TRBV7-2 and TRBJ2-1; D remains unclear. Germline V gives CDR1 SGHTA, CDR2 FQGNSA. V lost 1 base and J 4 bases, leaving 5 bases between the germline ends. CDR3 length: 13 amino acids. CDR3 protein: CASSLGLYNEQFF. CDR3 DNA, as far as it was read: TGTGCCAGCAGCTTAGGGCTGTACAATGAG. The full variable domain, with the rest looked up from reference TRBV7-2 and TRBJ2-1, is GAGVSQSPSNKVTEKGKDVELRCDPISGHTALYWYRQSLGQGLEFLIYFQGNSAPDKSGLPSDRFSAERTGGSVSTLTIQRTQQEDSAVYLCASSLGLYNEQFFGPGTRLTVL.